This T cell receptor (beta chain) was recovered during a study of control samples from healthy donors and cancer patients. Sequenced by immunoSEQ multiplex PCR; TCRdb stores in-frame clones only, minus some. The data contain roughly 150,000 clones, about 94% of them singletons. The source is a man aged 50 or older in good health. The sequencing input was blood.

In DNA, the CDR3 is TGTGCCAGCAGTGAGGCGGTAGCTACCACAGATACGCAGTATTTT. Translated: CASSEAVATTDTQYF. J is TRBJ2-3 and V is TRBV25-1; D is unclear. The CDR3 is 15 amino acids. V gave up 3 bases and J gave up 2 bases, with 12 bases separating them. Germline V gene lookup returns CDR1 MGHDK and CDR2 SYGVNS.